This TCR beta chain was captured by sequencing in a study of blood T cells in healthy people across ages. The sample holds a few counts of this clonotype. Its antigen is currently unknown. Study results and limitations: CMV status of donors was unknown, possibly confounding expanded clonotype changes.

There are 14 residues in the CDR3. CDR1 SNHLY and CDR2 FYNNEI come from the germline V gene. V was trimmed by 1 base and J by 7 bases, leaving 12 bases between them. Combining a sample-barcoded 5' primer with a J-beta primer mix, a second PCR ran for about 6 to 12 cycles. One entry per CDR3 protein results from TCRdb running MiXCR on the 5' RACE reads. The sample holds around 800,000 distinct CDR3 sequences; 35% to 60% are singletons and the top ten take about a sixth. V is TRBV2 and J is TRBJ2-3; D gene unclear. Sequences were obtained from blood. The clonotype originates from a man older than 75 in good health. CDR3 loop: CASSEGWNSHTQYF. The DNA of the CDR3 is TGTGCCAGCAGTGAAGGTTGGAATAGCCATACGCAGTATTTT. Supplemented by reference TRBV2 and TRBJ2-3, the full variable domain reads EPEVTQTPSHQVTQMGQEVILRCVPISNHLYFYWYRQILGQKVEFLVSFYNNEISEKSEIFDDQFSVERPDGSNFTLKIRSTKLEDSAMYFCASSEGWNSHTQYFGPGTRLTVL.